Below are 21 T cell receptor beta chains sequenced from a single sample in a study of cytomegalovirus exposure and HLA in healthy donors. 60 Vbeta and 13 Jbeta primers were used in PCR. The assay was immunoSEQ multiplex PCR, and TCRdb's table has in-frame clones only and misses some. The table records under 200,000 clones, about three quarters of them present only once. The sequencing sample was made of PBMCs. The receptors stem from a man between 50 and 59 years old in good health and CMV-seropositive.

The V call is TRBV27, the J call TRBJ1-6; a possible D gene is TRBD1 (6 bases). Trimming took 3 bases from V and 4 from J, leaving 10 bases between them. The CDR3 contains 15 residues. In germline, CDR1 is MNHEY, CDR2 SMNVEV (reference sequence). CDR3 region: CASSLLGAYNSPLHF. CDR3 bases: TGTGCCAGCAGTTTGCTGGGGGCTTATAATTCACCCCTCCACTTT.

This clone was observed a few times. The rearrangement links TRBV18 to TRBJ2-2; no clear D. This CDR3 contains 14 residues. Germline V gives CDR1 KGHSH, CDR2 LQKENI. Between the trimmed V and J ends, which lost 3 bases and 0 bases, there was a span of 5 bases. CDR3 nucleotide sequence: TGTGCCAGCTCACCCCAGGCGAACACCGGGGAGCTGTTTTTT. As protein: CASSPQANTGELFF.

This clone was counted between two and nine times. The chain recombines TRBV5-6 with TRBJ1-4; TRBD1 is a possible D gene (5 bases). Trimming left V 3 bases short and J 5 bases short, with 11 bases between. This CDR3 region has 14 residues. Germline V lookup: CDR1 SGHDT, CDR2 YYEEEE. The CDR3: CASSWRGENEKLFF. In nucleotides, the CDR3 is TGTGCCAGCAGCTGGAGGGGTGAAAATGAAAAACTGTTTTTT.

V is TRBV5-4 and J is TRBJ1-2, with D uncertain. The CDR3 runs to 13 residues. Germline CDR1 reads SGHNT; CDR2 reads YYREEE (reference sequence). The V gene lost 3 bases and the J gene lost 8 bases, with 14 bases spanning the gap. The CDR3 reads CASSSLPEGGYTF. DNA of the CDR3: TGTGCCAGCAGCTCCCTTCCCGAGGGCGGCTACACCTTC.

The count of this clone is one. The CDR3 nucleotides are TGTGCCAGCAGTTTAGAGACTAGAGCCGGGGAGCTGTTTTTT. The encoded protein is CASSLETRAGELFF. This rearrangement joins TRBV2 to TRBJ2-2; D perhaps matches TRBD2 (6 bases). This CDR3 has 14 residues. CDR1 is SNHLY and CDR2 is FYNNEI in the germline V gene. The V end lost 5 bases, the J end lost 6 bases, and 13 bases lay between the germline ends.

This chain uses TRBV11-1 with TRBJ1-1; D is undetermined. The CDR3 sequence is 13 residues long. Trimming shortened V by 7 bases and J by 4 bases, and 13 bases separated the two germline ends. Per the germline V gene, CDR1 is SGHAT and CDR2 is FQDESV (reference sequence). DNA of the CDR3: TGTGCCAGCACCCTAACGGGGTTCACTGAAGCTTTCTTT. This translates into CASTLTGFTEAFF.

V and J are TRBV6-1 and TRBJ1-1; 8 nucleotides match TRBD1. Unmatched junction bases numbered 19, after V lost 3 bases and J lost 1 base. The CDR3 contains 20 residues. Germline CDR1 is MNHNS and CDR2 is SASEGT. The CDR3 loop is CASSDRSQGRGLWENTEAFF. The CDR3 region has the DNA TGTGCCAGCAGTGACAGATCCCAGGGCAGGGGGCTGTGGGAGAACACTGAAGCTTTCTTT.

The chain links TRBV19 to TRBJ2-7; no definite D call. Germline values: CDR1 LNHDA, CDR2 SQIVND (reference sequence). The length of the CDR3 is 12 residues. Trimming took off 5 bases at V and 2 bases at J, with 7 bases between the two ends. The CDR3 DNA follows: TGTGCCAGTAGTTCCCCGGCCTACGAGCAGTACTTC. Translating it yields CASSSPAYEQYF.

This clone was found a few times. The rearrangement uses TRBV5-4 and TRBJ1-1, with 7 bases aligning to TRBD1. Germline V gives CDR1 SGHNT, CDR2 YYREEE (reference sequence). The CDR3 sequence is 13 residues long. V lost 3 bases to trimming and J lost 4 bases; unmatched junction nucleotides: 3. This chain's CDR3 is CASSYDRATEAFF. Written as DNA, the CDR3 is TGTGCCAGCAGCTACGACAGGGCCACTGAAGCTTTCTTT. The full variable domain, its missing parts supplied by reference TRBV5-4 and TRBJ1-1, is ETGVTQSPTHLIKTRGQQVTLRCSSQSGHNTVSWYQQALGQGPQFIFQYYREEENGRGNFPPRFSGLQFPNYSSELNVNALELDDSALYLCASSYDRATEAFFGQGTRLTVV.

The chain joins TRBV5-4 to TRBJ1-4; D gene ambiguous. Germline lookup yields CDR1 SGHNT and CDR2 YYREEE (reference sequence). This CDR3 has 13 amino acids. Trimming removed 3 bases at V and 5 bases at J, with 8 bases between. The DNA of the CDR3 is TGTGCCAGCAGCTCTGGGCCGAATGAAAAACTGTTTTTT. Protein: CASSSGPNEKLFF.

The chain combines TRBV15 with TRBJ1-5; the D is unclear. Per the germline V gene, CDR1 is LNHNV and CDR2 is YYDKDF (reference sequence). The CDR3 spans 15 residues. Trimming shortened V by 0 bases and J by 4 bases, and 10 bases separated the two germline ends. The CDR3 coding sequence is TGTGCCACCAGCAGAGATCAATCCGGGAATCAGCCCCAGCATTTT. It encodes CATSRDQSGNQPQHF.

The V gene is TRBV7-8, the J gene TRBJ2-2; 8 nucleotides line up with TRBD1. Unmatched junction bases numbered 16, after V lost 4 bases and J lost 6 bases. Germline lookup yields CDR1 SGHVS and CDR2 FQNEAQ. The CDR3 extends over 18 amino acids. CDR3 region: CASSSVAVRGRSAGELFF. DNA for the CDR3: TGTGCCAGCAGCTCCGTGGCTGTCAGGGGGCGGTCGGCCGGGGAGCTGTTTTTT.

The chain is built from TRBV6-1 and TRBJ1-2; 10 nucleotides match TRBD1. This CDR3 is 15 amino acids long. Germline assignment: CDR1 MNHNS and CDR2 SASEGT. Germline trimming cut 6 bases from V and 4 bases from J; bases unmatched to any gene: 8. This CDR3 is CASSPDRGRLYGYTF. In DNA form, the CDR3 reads TGTGCCAGCAGCCCCGACAGGGGGCGTCTCTATGGCTACACCTTC.

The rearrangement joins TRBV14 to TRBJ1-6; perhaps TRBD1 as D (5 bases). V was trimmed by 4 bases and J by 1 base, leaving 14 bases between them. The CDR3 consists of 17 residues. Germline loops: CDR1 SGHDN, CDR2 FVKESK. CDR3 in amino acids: CASSPLYGGSYNSPLHF. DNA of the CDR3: TGTGCCAGCAGCCCACTGTATGGGGGGTCCTATAATTCACCCCTCCACTTT. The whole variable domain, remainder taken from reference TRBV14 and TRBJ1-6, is EAGVTQFPSHSVIEKGQTVTLRCDPISGHDNLYWYRRVMGKEIKFLLHFVKESKQDESGMPNNRFLAERTGGTYSTLKVQPAELEDSGVYFCASSPLYGGSYNSPLHFGNGTRLTVT.

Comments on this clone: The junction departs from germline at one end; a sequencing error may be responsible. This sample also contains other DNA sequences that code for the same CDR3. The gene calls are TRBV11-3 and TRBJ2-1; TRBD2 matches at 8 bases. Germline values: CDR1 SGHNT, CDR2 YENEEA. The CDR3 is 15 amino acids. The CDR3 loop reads CASSGAGGSYNEQFF. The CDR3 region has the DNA TGCGCCAGCAGTGGTGCGGGGGGCTCCTACAATGAGCAGTTCTTC.

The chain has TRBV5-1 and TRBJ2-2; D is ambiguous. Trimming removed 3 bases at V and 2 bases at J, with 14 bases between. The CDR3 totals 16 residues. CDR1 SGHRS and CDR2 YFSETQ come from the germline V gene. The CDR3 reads CASSSLAEQNTGELFF. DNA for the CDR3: TGCGCCAGCAGCTCACTTGCGGAGCAAAACACCGGGGAGCTGTTTTTT.

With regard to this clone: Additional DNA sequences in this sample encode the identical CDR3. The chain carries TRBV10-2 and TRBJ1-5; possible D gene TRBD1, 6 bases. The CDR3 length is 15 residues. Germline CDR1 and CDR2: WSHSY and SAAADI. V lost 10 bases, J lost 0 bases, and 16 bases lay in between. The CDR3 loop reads CATSGQSYSNQPQHF. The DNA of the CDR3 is TGCGCCACCTCAGGACAGAGTTATAGCAATCAGCCCCAGCATTTT.

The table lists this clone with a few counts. CDR3 sequence: CASRPKDRSYSPLHF. The DNA of the CDR3 is TGTGCAAGTCGCCCAAAGGACAGGTCTTATTCACCCCTCCACTTT. The chain has TRBV12-2 and TRBJ1-6; the table's TRBD1 call for D was not verified on the DNA. TRBV12-2 is annotated as a pseudogene. The CDR3 runs to 15 residues.

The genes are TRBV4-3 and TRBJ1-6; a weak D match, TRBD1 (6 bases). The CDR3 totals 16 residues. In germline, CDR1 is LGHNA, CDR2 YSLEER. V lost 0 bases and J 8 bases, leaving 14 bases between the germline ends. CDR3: CASSQDWDTEHSPLHF. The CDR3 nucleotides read TGCGCCAGCAGCCAAGATTGGGACACCGAGCATTCACCCCTCCACTTT.

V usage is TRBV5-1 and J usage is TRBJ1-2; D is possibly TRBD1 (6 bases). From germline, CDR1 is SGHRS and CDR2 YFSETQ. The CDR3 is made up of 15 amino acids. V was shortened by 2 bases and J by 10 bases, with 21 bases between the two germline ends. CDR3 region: CASSLGLGGPGTYTF. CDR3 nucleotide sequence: TGCGCCAGCAGCTTAGGGTTGGGGGGGCCAGGGACCTACACCTTC.

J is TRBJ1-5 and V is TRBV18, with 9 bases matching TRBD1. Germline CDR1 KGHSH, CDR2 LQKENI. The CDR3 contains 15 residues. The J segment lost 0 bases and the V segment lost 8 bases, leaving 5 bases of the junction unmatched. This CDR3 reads CASRDRDLSNQPQHF. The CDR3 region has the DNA TGTGCCAGCCGGGACAGGGATCTTAGCAATCAGCCCCAGCATTTT.